The source of this T cell receptor (beta chain) is a study of T-cell memory formation after mild COVID-19. In the study overall: TCR clusters showed largely donor specificity. The study's findings and limits: Prior to infection, memory already included some responding clones, suggesting cross-reactive memory joined. The main location of contracting CD4+ clones was CM and EM, and that of contracting CD8+ clones was EMRA.

V gave up 3 bases and J gave up 3 bases, with 3 bases separating them. Germline CDR1 and CDR2: KGHDR and SFDVKD. This CDR3 region has 12 residues. In its sample, this clonotype was seen a few times. The antigen is unknown. Sample barcodes and UMIs were carried by the TCR alpha and TCR beta cDNA libraries that 5'RACE generated with constant-segment primers. A single record per CDR3 protein comes from TCRdb applying MiXCR to the 5' RACE reads. This table holds a few hundred thousand distinct CDR3 sequences, around 21% found once. The rearrangement uses TRBV24-1 and TRBJ2-3; no definite D call. The TCR comes from an adult woman who had mild COVID-19 (a few samples of this study predate the infection). Cell type and time point are not known. The sample was PBMCs or a T cell subset sorted from them (not recorded which). The CDR3 region has the DNA TGTGCCACCAGTGATAGGACAGATACGCAGTATTTT. This translates into CATSDRTDTQYF.